These 24 T cell receptor beta chains were sequenced from one sample in a study of blood T cell repertoires in COVID-19. Profiled with immunoSEQ multiplex PCR; TCRdb holds only in-frame clones, not every one. The sample consists of roughly 110,000 clones, more than 70% of them appearing once. The sample taken for sequencing was peripheral blood. Every receptor here comes from a woman aged 55-75 years with COVID-19, enrolled during active disease.

The gene calls are TRBV5-1 and TRBJ2-4; a weak D match, TRBD2 (7 bases). CDR1 is SGHRS, CDR2 YFSETQ, per germline. There are 17 residues in the CDR3. The V end lost 4 bases, the J end lost 8 bases, and 25 bases lay between the germline ends. Written as DNA, the CDR3 is TGCGCCAGCAGCCAGGGGACTCGGGCGGGGGCAAACGACATTCAGTACTTC. Its translation is CASSQGTRAGANDIQYF.

In DNA, the CDR3 is TGTGCCAGCAGCTTAGATGGCGGGGGGTTTCCTGAGCAGTTCTTC. This translates into CASSLDGGGFPEQFF. This chain links TRBV11-2 with TRBJ2-1; 8 nucleotides line up with TRBD2. Germline trimming cut 0 bases from V and 9 bases from J; bases unmatched to any gene: 7. The germline V gene has CDR1 SGHAT and CDR2 FQNNGV. The CDR3 has 15 residues.

The chain joins TRBV6-6 to TRBJ2-2, with D possibly being TRBD2 (6 bases). Trimming removed 8 bases from V and 8 bases from J, with 15 bases in between. Germline V gene data show CDR1 as MNHNY and CDR2 as SVGAGI (reference sequence). There are 13 residues in the CDR3. CDR3 sequence (DNA): TGTGCCAGCGGACGGGGGAGTGGGGGGGAGCTGTTTTTT. Translation gives CASGRGSGGELFF.

The J gene is TRBJ1-4, the V gene TRBV6-5; 7 bases line up with TRBD1. The V gene end was trimmed by 8 bases and the J gene end by 7 bases; junction bases not matched to a gene: 7. There are 13 residues in the CDR3. Germline CDR1 is MNHEY and CDR2 is SVGAGI. The CDR3 protein is CASLRGASEKLFF. The DNA for the CDR3 is TGTGCCAGCCTCAGGGGGGCAAGTGAAAAACTGTTTTTT.

V gene TRBV3-1 (or the pseudogene TRBV3-2) combines with J gene TRBJ1-1; TRBD1 might be the D (6 bases). The germline CDR1 and CDR2 sequences are LGHDT and YNNKEL (reference sequence). This CDR3 is built from 15 residues. The V and J ends lost 1 base and 4 bases respectively, with 13 bases between them. CDR3 nucleotide sequence: TGTGCCAGCAGCCAAGTCGGGGGGCTAGGCACTGAAGCTTTCTTT. This gives the protein CASSQVGGLGTEAFF.

J is TRBJ1-4 and V is TRBV27; 7 nucleotides match TRBD1. Per germline, CDR1 MNHEY and CDR2 SMNVEV (reference sequence). The CDR3 sequence is 15 residues long. The junction had 11 bases not matched to a gene; V was cut back by 6 bases and J by 7 bases. CDR3 in DNA: TGTGCCAGCAGCCCTTCCGACAGGGTTGGTGAAAAACTGTTTTTT. Translating gives CASSPSDRVGEKLFF. Together with reference TRBV27 and TRBJ1-4, the CDR3 gives the full variable domain: EAQVTQNPRYLITVTGKKLTVTCSQNMNHEYMSWYRQDPGLGLRQIYYSMNVEVTDKGDVPEGYKVSRKEKRNFPLILESPSPNQTSLYFCASSPSDRVGEKLFFGSGTQLSVL.

The chain recombines TRBV19 with TRBJ1-5; 9 positions agree with TRBD1. V lost 9 bases, J lost 2 bases, and 5 bases stayed unmatched. The CDR3 covers 14 residues. CDR1 is LNHDA and CDR2 is SQIVND in the germline V gene (reference sequence). This CDR3 reads CASTGGAGNQPQHF. CDR3 DNA: TGTGCCAGCACAGGGGGCGCTGGCAATCAGCCCCAGCATTTT.

This rearrangement joins TRBV5-5 to TRBJ2-3, with no clear D. Germline assignment: CDR1 SGHKS and CDR2 YYEKEE (reference sequence). Trimming pared 3 bases from V and 3 bases from J, leaving 8 bases between. CDR3 length: 13 residues. Written as DNA, the CDR3 is TGTGCCAGCAGCTCTTCCTCGACAGATACGCAGTATTTT. This sequence encodes CASSSSSTDTQYF. Using reference TRBV5-5 and TRBJ2-3 for the parts outside the CDR3, the full variable domain is DAGVTQSPTHLIKTRGQQVTLRCSPISGHKSVSWYQQVLGQGPQFIFQYYEKEERGRGNFPDRFSARQFPNYSSELNVNALLLGDSALYLCASSSSSTDTQYFGPGTRLTVL.

This chain uses TRBV5-1 with TRBJ1-5; 9 bases align to TRBD1. Looked up from germline, CDR1 is SGHRS and CDR2 is YFSETQ. With 3 bases clipped from V and 4 bases from J, the junction kept 5 bases outside the gene matches. CDR3 length equals 15 residues. The CDR3 nucleotides are TGCGCCAGCAGCTGGACAGGGGATGGGAATCAGCCCCAGCATTTT. This translates into CASSWTGDGNQPQHF.

The chain is built from TRBV7-9 and TRBJ1-2; TRBD1 matches at 10 bases. Germline lookup yields CDR1 SEHNR and CDR2 FQNEAQ (reference sequence). CDR3 length equals 16 residues. The V gene end was trimmed by 6 bases and the J gene end by 4 bases; junction bases not matched to a gene: 11. Written as DNA, the CDR3 is TGTGCCAGCAGTCTCGGGACAGGGGAACTTGGCTATGGCTACACCTTC. It codes for CASSLGTGELGYGYTF.

The chain combines TRBV7-2 with TRBJ1-5; D perhaps matches TRBD1 (6 bases). CDR3 length: 16 residues. V was pared by 3 bases and J by 6 bases, with 18 bases between. Germline-derived CDR1 and CDR2 are SGHTA and FQGNSA. CDR3: CASSFLSGGQGQPQHF. The CDR3 DNA sequence: TGTGCCAGCAGCTTTCTCTCGGGGGGACAAGGTCAGCCCCAGCATTTT.

V gene TRBV6-2 or TRBV6-3 combines with J gene TRBJ2-7; TRBD1 agrees at 8 bases. Trimming removed 4 bases from V and 3 bases from J; junction bases left unmatched: 11. This CDR3 spans 16 amino acids. Germline assignment: CDR1 MNHEY and CDR2 SVGEGT. The CDR3 spells CASSSPGGRTLYEQYF. DNA for the CDR3: TGTGCCAGCAGTTCCCCAGGGGGCAGGACGCTCTACGAGCAGTACTTC.

The genes are TRBV5-1 and TRBJ1-5; weak D call: TRBD1 (5 bases). CDR3 length: 15 residues. In germline, CDR1 is SGHRS, CDR2 YFSETQ. V was trimmed by 4 bases and J by 4 bases, leaving 15 bases between them. The CDR3 region has the DNA TGCGCCAGCAGCCCGGGGGGGAGTGGGAATCAGCCCCAGCATTTT. Its protein is CASSPGGSGNQPQHF.

This chain links TRBV4-3 with TRBJ1-4; 7 positions match TRBD1. V was pared by 0 bases and J by 6 bases, with 10 bases of the junction left unmatched. Looked up from germline, CDR1 is LGHNA and CDR2 is YSLEER. The CDR3 has 17 amino acids. The CDR3 DNA is TGCGCCAGCAGCCAAGAATGGCAGAGGACAGGTCATGAAAAACTGTTTTTT. Translating it yields CASSQEWQRTGHEKLFF.

This clone has just one count. The chain employs TRBV6-2 or TRBV6-3 and TRBJ2-5; D is possibly TRBD2 (5 bases). The CDR3 loop spans 15 amino acids. The germline V gene has CDR1 MNHEY and CDR2 SVGEGT. The ends were cut back, 0 bases at V and 1 base at J, with 9 bases in the middle. The CDR3: CASSYSSLAQETQYF. The CDR3 DNA reads as TGTGCCAGCAGTTACTCCTCTCTAGCCCAAGAGACCCAGTACTTC.

The chain is built from TRBV7-9 and TRBJ2-3, with D possibly matching TRBD1 (6 bases). Germline V gene lookup returns CDR1 SEHNR and CDR2 FQNEAQ (reference sequence). V was cut by 5 bases and J by 1 base, with 16 bases left in between. This CDR3 is built from 16 residues. The CDR3 nucleotides are TGTGCCAGCAGCCCACCGGACAGTGGACGCACAGATACGCAGTATTTT. This translates into CASSPPDSGRTDTQYF.

The rearrangement joins TRBV4-2 to TRBJ2-5, with TRBD1 as a possible D gene (6 bases). The V end lost 1 base, the J end lost 3 bases, and 9 bases lay between the germline ends. Per the germline V gene, CDR1 is LGHNA and CDR2 is YNFKEQ. This CDR3 spans 14 amino acids. CDR3 coding DNA: TGTGCCAGCAGCCAAGGGCCAGGGGAAGAGACCCAGTACTTC. This gives the protein CASSQGPGEETQYF.

This clone rates as medium-sized. The chain links TRBV2 to TRBJ1-1, with 12 bases fitting TRBD1. CDR3 length: 13 residues. The ends lost 8 bases at V and 4 bases at J; junction bases unmatched: 2. The germline CDR1 and CDR2 sequences are SNHLY and FYNNEI. The CDR3 spells CASGGQGATEAFF. The CDR3, as DNA: TGTGCCAGCGGGGGACAGGGGGCCACTGAAGCTTTCTTT.

This clone was recorded a few times. The chain joins TRBV9 to TRBJ1-3; 8 nucleotides agree with TRBD1. V lost 2 bases, J lost 1 base, and 2 bases stayed unmatched. The CDR3 is made up of 15 amino acids. From germline, CDR1 is SGDLS and CDR2 YYNGEE. This chain's CDR3 is CASSVRTGSGNTIYF. DNA for the CDR3: TGTGCCAGCAGCGTCCGGACAGGGTCTGGAAACACCATATATTTT. The whole variable domain, filled in from reference TRBV9 and TRBJ1-3, reads DSGVTQTPKHLITATGQRVTLRCSPRSGDLSVYWYQQSLDQGLQFLIQYYNGEERAKGNILERFSAQQFPDLHSELNLSSLELGDSALYFCASSVRTGSGNTIYFGEGSWLTVV.

This chain uses TRBV9 with TRBJ2-3, with D perhaps matching TRBD1 (5 bases). Trimming stripped 5 bases from V and 3 bases from J, with 13 bases between. Germline V lookup: CDR1 SGDLS, CDR2 YYNGEE. This CDR3 is 14 amino acids long. The CDR3 DNA sequence: TGTGCCAGCAGTAGGACACGCATAACAGATACGCAGTATTTT. This encodes CASSRTRITDTQYF.

This chain connects TRBV4-1 to TRBJ1-4, with TRBD1 as a possible D gene (5 bases). The V gene's germline CDR1 is MGHRA and CDR2 YSYEKL. Trimming removed 4 bases from V and 0 bases from J, with 9 bases in between. This CDR3 contains 15 residues. The CDR3 sequence: CASSREGPTNEKLFF. In DNA form, the CDR3 reads TGCGCCAGCAGCCGGGAGGGGCCAACTAATGAAAAACTGTTTTTT.

V and J are TRBV27 and TRBJ2-2; no firm D call. The germline V gene has CDR1 MNHEY and CDR2 SMNVEV (reference sequence). The CDR3 has 14 amino acids. Trimming pared 3 bases from V and 4 bases from J, leaving 9 bases between. The CDR3 DNA reads as TGTGCCAGCAGTTTTCAACCTATCACCGGGGAGCTGTTTTTT. Its translation: CASSFQPITGELFF.

The V call is TRBV5-1, the J call TRBJ1-6; 11 positions agree with TRBD1. CDR1 and CDR2 from the germline V gene are SGHRS and YFSETQ. This CDR3 has 14 residues. V trimming: 3 bases; J trimming: 10 bases; junction bases outside the gene matches: 3. The CDR3 here is CASSSDRGHSPLHF. The CDR3 coding sequence is TGCGCCAGCAGCTCGGACAGGGGGCACTCACCCCTCCACTTT.

CDR3 in amino acids: CASRPSDNYGYTF. The DNA of the CDR3 is TGTGCCAGCAGACCCTCAGATAACTATGGCTACACCTTC. The chain has TRBV6-4 and TRBJ1-2, with unresolved D. V dropped 6 bases and J dropped 1 base, with 9 bases sitting between them. The germline CDR1 and CDR2 sequences are MRHNA and SNTAGT. CDR3 length: 13 amino acids.